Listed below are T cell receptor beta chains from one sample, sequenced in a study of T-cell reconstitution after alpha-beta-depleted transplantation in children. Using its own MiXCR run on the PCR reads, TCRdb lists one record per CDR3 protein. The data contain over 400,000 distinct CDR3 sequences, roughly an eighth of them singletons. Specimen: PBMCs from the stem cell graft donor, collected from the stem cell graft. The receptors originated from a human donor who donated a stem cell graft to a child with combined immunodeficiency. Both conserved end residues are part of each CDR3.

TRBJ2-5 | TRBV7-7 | CASSLNSGGGGETQYF
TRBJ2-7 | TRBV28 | CASSLVGSTSYEQYF
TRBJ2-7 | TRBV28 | CASSLSPVTYEQYF
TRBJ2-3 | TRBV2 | CASSENLAGGTDTQYF
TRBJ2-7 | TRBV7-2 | CASTSGTGPYEQYF
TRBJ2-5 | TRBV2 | CASSEPARGREETQYF
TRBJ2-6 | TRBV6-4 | CASSPGTNRANVLTF
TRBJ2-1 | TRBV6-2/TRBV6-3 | CASGVYNEQFF
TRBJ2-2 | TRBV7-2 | CASSLGQGLFF
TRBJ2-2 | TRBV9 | CATRPGHLNTGELFF
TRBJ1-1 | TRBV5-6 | CASSFRAANTEAFF
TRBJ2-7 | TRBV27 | CASSPDRPEWEQYF
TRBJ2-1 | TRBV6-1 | CASRAGSGGREQFF